This record covers a single T cell receptor (beta chain). Its antigen is currently unknown. PCR involved 60 Vbeta and 13 Jbeta primers. Using immunoSEQ multiplex PCR, the repertoire was profiled, and TCRdb retains in-frame clones only, with some absent. This table holds over 120,000 clones, about 80% found once. This sample is part of a study of cytomegalovirus exposure and HLA in healthy donors. Study-wide points: Later findings reportedly placed an Asian-associated ancestry cluster below the roughly 670-donor mean for N-insertions.

Unrecorded immune exposures were likely, despite nominal health at sampling. The CDR3 extends over 13 amino acids. Trimming pared 7 bases from V and 9 bases from J, leaving 14 bases between. Looked up from germline, CDR1 is SGHTS and CDR2 is YDEGEE. The source material was PBMCs. The sequence was collected from a woman between 18 and 29 years old in good health and CMV-seropositive. The chain has TRBV5-8 and TRBJ1-6; D remains ambiguous. The CDR3 reads CASGLTNRSPLHF. The DNA for the CDR3 is TGTGCCAGCGGGCTGACAAACCGTTCACCCCTCCACTTT.